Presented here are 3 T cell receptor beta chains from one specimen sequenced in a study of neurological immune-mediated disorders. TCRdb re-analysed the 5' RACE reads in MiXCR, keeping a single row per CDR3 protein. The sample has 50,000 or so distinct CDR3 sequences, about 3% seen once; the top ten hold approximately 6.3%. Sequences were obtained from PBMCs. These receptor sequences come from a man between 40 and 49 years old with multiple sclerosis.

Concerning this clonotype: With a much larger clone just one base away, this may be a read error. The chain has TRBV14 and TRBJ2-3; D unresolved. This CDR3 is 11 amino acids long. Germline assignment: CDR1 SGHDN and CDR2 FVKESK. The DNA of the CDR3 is TGTGCCAGCAACCAAGTTCGTACGCAGTATTTT. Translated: CASNQVRTQYF. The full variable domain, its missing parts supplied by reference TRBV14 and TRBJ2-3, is EAGVTQFPSHSVIEKGQTVTLRCDPISGHDNLYWYRRVMGKEIKFLLHFVKESKQDESGMPNNRFLAERTGGTYSTLKVQPAELEDSGVYFCASNQVRTQYFGPGTRLTVL.

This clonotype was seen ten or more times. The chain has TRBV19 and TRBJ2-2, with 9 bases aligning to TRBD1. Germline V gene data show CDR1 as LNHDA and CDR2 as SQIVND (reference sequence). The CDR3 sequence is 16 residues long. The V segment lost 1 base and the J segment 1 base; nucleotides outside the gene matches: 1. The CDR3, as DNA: TGTGCCAGTAGTATAGGGGACAGGGTGAACACCGGGGAGCTGTTTTTT. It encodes CASSIGDRVNTGELFF.

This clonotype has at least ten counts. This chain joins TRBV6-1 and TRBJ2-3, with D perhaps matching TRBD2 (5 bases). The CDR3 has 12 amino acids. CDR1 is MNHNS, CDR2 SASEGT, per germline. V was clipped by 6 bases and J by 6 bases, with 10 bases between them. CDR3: CASSRLLDTQYF. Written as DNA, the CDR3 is TGTGCCAGCAGCCGACTATTGGATACGCAGTATTTT.